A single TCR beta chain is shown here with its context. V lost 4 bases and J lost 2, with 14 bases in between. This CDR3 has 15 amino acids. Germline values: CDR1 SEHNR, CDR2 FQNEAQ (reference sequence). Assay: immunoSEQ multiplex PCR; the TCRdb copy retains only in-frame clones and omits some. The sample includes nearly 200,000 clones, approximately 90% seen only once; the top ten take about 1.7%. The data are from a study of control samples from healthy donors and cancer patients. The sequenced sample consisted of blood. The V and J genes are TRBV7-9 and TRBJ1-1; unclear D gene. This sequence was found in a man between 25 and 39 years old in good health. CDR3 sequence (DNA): TGTGCCAGCAGCTCTAGCGGGGTGATTAACACTGAAGCTTTCTTT. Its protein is CASSSSGVINTEAFF.